Listed below are T cell receptor beta chains from one sample, sequenced in a study of T cells in Graves' hyperthyroidism and ophthalmopathy. TCRdb called the multiplex PCR reads again in MiXCR, with one record for every CDR3 protein. The sample holds some 620,000 distinct CDR3 sequences, roughly 17% seen once. Material for sequencing was blood. Receptors originate from a woman aged 25 to 39 with Graves' hyperthyroidism. Each CDR3 is given with its conserved first and last residue. The D gene is left open where the match is weak. The size field is filled for only some rows; it gives once, few, many or a size class.

CDR3aa	CDR3nt	v_gene	abundance	d_gene	j_gene
CASSTPGQGYYGYTF	TGTGCCAGCAGTACGCCGGGACAGGGATACTATGGCTACACCTTC	TRBV6-1	many	TRBD1	TRBJ1-2
CASSSRTTGDSSYEQYF	TGTGCCAGCAGCTCGAGAACTACAGGGGATAGCTCCTACGAGCAGTACTTC	TRBV12-3/TRBV12-4	many	TRBD1	TRBJ2-7
CSVEGGLAGGSTDTQYF	TGCAGCGTTGAGGGGGGACTAGCGGGAGGGAGCACAGATACGCAGTATTTT	TRBV29-1	-	TRBD2	TRBJ2-3
CASSLFSHGADTQYF	TGTGCCAGCAGCTTATTCAGTCATGGCGCAGATACGCAGTATTTT	TRBV7-9	many	-	TRBJ2-3
CASSSATGDLAYEQYF	TGCGCCAGCAGCTCCGCGACAGGGGATTTAGCCTACGAGCAGTACTTC	TRBV5-1	-	TRBD1	TRBJ2-7
CASSLLTSGRSNEQFF	TGCGCCAGCAGCCTGCTCACTAGCGGGAGGTCTAATGAGCAGTTCTTC	TRBV5-1	few	TRBD2	TRBJ2-1
CASSLTVTGTSPLHF	TGTGCCAGCAGCTTAACCGTGACAGGGACTTCACCCCTCCACTTT	TRBV7-2	few	TRBD1	TRBJ1-6
CAWSFTTYEQYF	TGTGCCTGGTCGTTTACCACCTACGAGCAGTACTTC	TRBV30	many	-	TRBJ2-7
CASSQDNMNQPQHF	TGCGCCAGCAGCCAAGATAACATGAATCAGCCCCAGCATTTT	TRBV4-3	-	-	TRBJ1-5
CASVRQGRTDTQYF	TGCGCCAGCGTTCGCCAGGGGAGGACAGATACGCAGTATTTT	TRBV5-1	-	-	TRBJ2-3
CSGRRISYNEQFF	TGCAGTGGGCGGAGGATCTCCTACAATGAGCAGTTCTTC	TRBV20-1	many	-	TRBJ2-1
CASSATGTSGRREQFF	TGTGCCAGCAGCGCAACCGGGACTAGCGGGAGAAGGGAGCAGTTCTTC	TRBV7-2	many	TRBD2	TRBJ2-1
CASSLDSYGSTEAFF	TGTGCCAGCAGTTTGGACAGCTACGGGAGCACTGAAGCTTTCTTT	TRBV6-2/TRBV6-3	-	-	TRBJ1-1
CASSGRLGSSYNEQFF	TGTGCCAGCAGCGGGAGACTGGGGAGCTCCTACAATGAGCAGTTCTTC	TRBV9	-	-	TRBJ2-1
CASGLGSDRNEKLFF	TGTGCTAGTGGTTTGGGATCGGACAGGAACGAAAAACTGTTTTTT	TRBV12-5	few	TRBD1	TRBJ1-4
CSARDMGTSGIHTGELFF	TGCAGTGCTAGAGATATGGGGACTAGCGGGATTCACACCGGGGAGCTGTTTTTT	TRBV20-1	few	TRBD2	TRBJ2-2
CASSNDRVSGNTIYF	TGTGCCAGCAGCAATGACAGGGTCTCTGGAAACACCATATATTTT	TRBV2	many	TRBD1	TRBJ1-3
CATSGQPGEQFF	TGTGCCACCAGCGGACAGCCGGGTGAGCAGTTCTTC	TRBV24-1	many	-	TRBJ2-1
CASSLEGYRWDEQYF	TGTGCCAGCAGCTTAGAGGGTTATCGTTGGGACGAGCAGTACTTC	TRBV7-2	many	-	TRBJ2-7
CASTEEWVGTGELFF	TGTGCCAGCACCGAGGAGTGGGTAGGAACCGGGGAGCTGTTTTTT	TRBV2	many	-	TRBJ2-2
CASSISRTRPNQPQHF	TGTGCCAGTAGTATTTCAAGGACGCGTCCCAATCAGCCCCAGCATTTT	TRBV19	-	-	TRBJ1-5
CALWAGEGYEQYF	TGTGCCTTATGGGCAGGGGAGGGCTACGAGCAGTACTTC	TRBV30	many	-	TRBJ2-7
CSARGKVLRNEQFF	TGCAGTGCTAGAGGGAAAGTGTTACGCAATGAGCAGTTCTTC	TRBV20-1	-	-	TRBJ2-1
CATSRGGASGTEAFF	TGTGCCACCAGCAGAGGGGGGGCGAGCGGCACTGAAGCTTTCTTT	TRBV15	many	-	TRBJ1-1
CATTPRGDTDTQYF	TGTGCCACCACCCCCAGGGGCGACACAGATACGCAGTATTTT	TRBV10-3	-	-	TRBJ2-3